The rows below give T cell receptor beta chains drawn from one sample of a study of blood T cell repertoires in COVID-19. The method was immunoSEQ multiplex PCR; TCRdb's version includes in-frame clones alone and lacks a portion of them. The data show tens of thousands of clones, just over 90% seen once. The sample was peripheral blood. These receptors were collected from a human donor in a cohort sampled during active COVID-19. CDR3s include the opening cysteine and the closing phenylalanine or tryptophan. A D gene is named only where the DNA matches it firmly. Size is omitted from some rows. Given values are once, few, many or a class for expanded clones.

>TRBV21-1|-|TRBJ1-5|-
CASSKALQQSSNQPQHF
TGTGCCAGCAGCAAAGCGCTCCAACAGTCATCCAATCAGCCCCAGCATTTT
>TRBV19|-|TRBJ2-2|-
CASSIGRGTGELFF
TGTGCCAGTAGTATCGGTCGGGGGACCGGGGAGCTGTTTTTT
>TRBV6-2/TRBV6-3|TRBD2|TRBJ2-1|-
CASSYSAVGLAGGAYNEQFF
TGTGCCAGCAGTTACTCGGCAGTTGGACTAGCGGGAGGAGCCTACAATGAGCAGTTCTTC
>TRBV28|TRBD1|TRBJ1-5|-
CASSSGTGLDQPQHF
TGTGCCAGCAGTTCCGGGACAGGGCTTGATCAGCCCCAGCATTTT
>TRBV7-9|-|TRBJ2-3|once
CASSGQTDTQYF
TGTGCCAGCAGCGGACAGACAGATACGCAGTATTTT
>TRBV19|-|TRBJ2-5|-
CASSIGLEGSLETQYF
TGTGCCAGTAGTATAGGGCTTGAGGGCTCCCTGGAGACCCAGTACTTC
>TRBV29-1|-|TRBJ2-6|-
CSVRSSGANVLTF
TGCAGCGTTCGTAGCTCTGGGGCCAACGTCCTGACTTTC
>TRBV5-4|-|TRBJ2-7|-
CASSFFQDSYEQYF
TGTGCCAGCAGCTTCTTTCAGGACTCCTACGAGCAGTACTTC
>TRBV19|-|TRBJ1-6|-
CASSMEVGSNSPLHF
TGTGCCAGTAGTATGGAGGTGGGATCGAATTCACCCCTCCACTTT
>TRBV10-3|-|TRBJ1-2|-
CAISDEGAASGGYTF
TGTGCCATCAGTGACGAAGGGGCGGCCAGCGGGGGCTACACCTTC
>TRBV9|-|TRBJ2-2|-
CASSVDPSENTGELFF
TGTGCCAGCAGCGTAGACCCTAGCGAGAACACCGGGGAGCTGTTTTTT
>TRBV5-1|-|TRBJ1-2|-
CASSLVGLQGHGYTF
TGCGCCAGCAGCTTGGTGGGGTTGCAGGGTCATGGCTACACCTTC
>TRBV27|-|TRBJ2-1|-
CASSPSPPYNEQFF
TGTGCCAGCAGTCCGAGCCCGCCCTACAATGAGCAGTTCTTC
>TRBV19|TRBD1|TRBJ1-4|-
CASSIGQGAGEKLFF
TGTGCCAGTAGTATTGGACAGGGGGCGGGTGAAAAACTGTTTTTT
>TRBV7-2|TRBD2|TRBJ2-5|-
CASSLEPAGGFETQYF
TGTGCCAGCAGCTTAGAGCCAGCGGGAGGGTTCGAGACCCAGTACTTC
>TRBV19|TRBD1|TRBJ2-7|-
CASSISGDRVYEQYF
TGTGCCAGTAGTATATCAGGGGACAGGGTCTACGAGCAGTACTTC